This T cell receptor (beta chain) was retrieved from a study of cytomegalovirus exposure and HLA in healthy donors. At the level of the study: Unique TCR beta sequences numbering 117 million came from 150 million to 200 million T cells in an earlier analysis. Among a few hundred genotyped donors, 80% to 90% fell in the Caucasian-associated ancestry cluster.

The primer mix had 60 Vbeta and 13 Jbeta primers. As handled by the study authors: In a later analysis, approximately 80 million unique TCR beta chains included roughly 11 million shared by two or more donors. Only in-frame clones appear in the TCRdb table, and some are missing; sequencing was by immunoSEQ multiplex PCR. V and J calls and clone size are those listed in that table; D and trimming were worked out from the DNA. This sample carries about 120,000 clones, just over 15% of them seen once, and the ten largest clones take under 2.5%. The germline V gene encodes CDR1 MNHEY and CDR2 SVGAGI. The V gene end was trimmed by 6 bases and the J gene end by 10 bases; junction bases not matched to a gene: 11. The CDR3 is 15 residues long.

V and J are TRBV6-5 and TRBJ1-6, with TRBD1 matching 8 bases. What was sequenced was PBMCs. This TCR was recovered from a woman aged 18-29 years in good health and CMV-seronegative. Written as DNA, the CDR3 is TGTGCCAGCAGCGGTGACAGGGGATCCCCATCACCCCTCCACTTT. It specifies CASSGDRGSPSPLHF.